The 26 T cell receptor beta chains below were found in one sample sequenced in a study of T cells in Graves' hyperthyroidism and ophthalmopathy. There were TCR beta CDR3 regions amplified from RNA transcripts. The TCR CDR3 was amplified in a first-round RT-PCR using the HTBI primer set. MiXCR, run by TCRdb on the multiplex PCR reads, gives a single entry per CDR3 protein. The sample records about 510,000 distinct CDR3 sequences, less than 15% being singletons. The sample comprised blood. These receptors originate from a woman aged 40 to 50 with Graves' hyperthyroidism.

This sequence joins TRBV12-3 or TRBV12-4 and TRBJ2-1; TRBD1 aligns across 9 bases. Unmatched junction bases numbered 5, after V lost 5 bases and J lost 3 bases. The length of the CDR3 is 15 residues. CDR3 amino acids: CASSTGTGRYNEQFF. CDR3 nucleotides: TGTGCCAGCAGTACCGGGACAGGGCGCTACAATGAGCAGTTCTTC.

This clonotype was picked up many times. The chain employs TRBV6-1 and TRBJ2-7; 9 positions agree with TRBD1. This CDR3 contains 15 residues. CDR1 MNHNS and CDR2 SASEGT come from the germline V gene. Trimming took 5 bases from V and 3 from J; bases not matched to a gene: 8. CDR3 sequence reads: CASSYGGTGIYEQYF. For the CDR3, the DNA is TGTGCCAGCAGTTACGGGGGGACAGGGATCTACGAGCAGTACTTC.

There are many counts of this clonotype. The J gene is TRBJ2-1, the V gene TRBV11-2; TRBD1 matches 9 bases. This CDR3 is built from 17 residues. Looked up from germline, CDR1 is SGHAT and CDR2 is FQNNGV. The J segment lost 2 bases and the V segment lost 4 bases, leaving 9 bases of the junction unmatched. The CDR3 nucleotides read TGTGCCAGCAGCTCAATAACGGACAGGGGAACCTACAATGAGCAGTTCTTC. This sequence encodes CASSSITDRGTYNEQFF.

This clonotype was detected ten times or more. The chain links TRBV2 to TRBJ1-5; weak D call: TRBD1 (5 bases). V was shortened by 1 base and J by 0 bases, with 7 bases between the two germline ends. This CDR3 region has 15 residues. The germline CDR1 and CDR2 sequences are SNHLY and FYNNEI. CDR3 in amino acids: CASSEGQYSNQPQHF. Written as DNA, the CDR3 is TGTGCCAGCAGTGAAGGACAGTATAGCAATCAGCCCCAGCATTTT.

This clonotype was seen many times. This rearrangement joins TRBV12-5 to TRBJ1-4; the D gene is possibly TRBD1 (5 bases). CDR1 is LGHNT and CDR2 is FRNRAP in the germline V gene. There are 14 residues in the CDR3. Trimming removed 6 bases from V and 4 bases from J, with 12 bases in between. DNA for the CDR3: TGTGCTAGTGGCCGATGGGGCCGTAATGAAAAACTGTTTTTT. This gives the protein CASGRWGRNEKLFF.

This clonotype was picked up many times. The chain couples TRBV20-1 to TRBJ1-2; D is uncertain. Per germline, CDR1 DFQATT and CDR2 SNEGSKA (reference sequence). V lost 3 bases to trimming and J lost 8 bases, with 16 bases between them. CDR3 length equals 13 residues. Here the CDR3 reads CSARDRGEEGYTF. The CDR3 nucleotides are TGCAGTGCTAGGGACCGGGGAGAGGAGGGCTACACCTTC.

The CDR3 nucleotides read TGCAGTGCTAGGCCACCGACGACCTACGAGCAGTACTTC. Its protein product is CSARPPTTYEQYF. The rearrangement links TRBV20-1 to TRBJ2-7, with unresolved D. The V gene lost 3 bases and the J gene lost 2 bases, with 11 bases spanning the gap. CDR1 and CDR2 from the germline V gene are DFQATT and SNEGSKA (reference sequence). This CDR3 spans 13 amino acids.

This clonotype was detected many times. The genes are TRBV7-3 and TRBJ2-5; tentatively, D is TRBD2 (6 bases). CDR1 and CDR2 (germline): SGHTA, FQGTGA. Trimming shortened V by 4 bases and J by 1 base, and 7 bases separated the two germline ends. The CDR3 is 13 residues long. CDR3 nucleotides: TGTGCCAGCAGCTCGGGACTCCAAGAGACCCAGTACTTC. This gives the protein CASSSGLQETQYF.

This clonotype showed up many times. A much larger clone differs from this one at a single base, so this may be a read error. The gene calls are TRBV5-1 and TRBJ2-1, with no clear D. Germline-derived CDR1 and CDR2 are SGHRS and YFSETQ. Trimming removed 0 bases from V and 0 bases from J, with 7 bases in between. The CDR3 is 15 amino acids. In DNA form, the CDR3 reads TGCGCCAGCAGCTTGGACTGGAGCTCCTACAATGAGCAGTTCTTC. It yields the protein CASSLDWSSYNEQFF.

This clonotype was recorded many times. J is TRBJ2-7 and V is TRBV18; D unresolved. V was pared by 3 bases and J by 3 bases, with 12 bases between. Germline values: CDR1 KGHSH, CDR2 LQKENI. The CDR3 sequence is 14 residues long. The CDR3 region has the DNA TGTGCCAGCTCACCCTTGGACGGAGTCTACGAGCAGTACTTC. Its translation is CASSPLDGVYEQYF.

This clonotype came up a few times. The CDR3 DNA sequence: TGTGCCAGTAGTACTGGACAGCTACAAGAGACCCAGTACTTC. Encoded protein: CASSTGQLQETQYF. This chain joins TRBV19 and TRBJ2-5; weak D call: TRBD1 (6 bases). Germline CDR1 and CDR2: LNHDA and SQIVND (reference sequence). V was pared by 4 bases and J by 2 bases, with 11 bases between. The CDR3 is made up of 14 amino acids.

This clonotype has just a few counts. The CDR3: CSVETGQGKSTDTQYF. CDR3 nucleotide sequence: TGCAGCGTTGAGACTGGACAGGGAAAATCTACAGATACGCAGTATTTT. The chain combines TRBV29-1 with TRBJ2-3, with 8 bases matching TRBD1. There are 16 residues in the CDR3. CDR1 SQVTM and CDR2 ANQGSEA come from the germline V gene. J lost 3 bases, V lost 3 bases, and 11 bases had no gene match.

At least ten counts were recorded for this clonotype. The chain is built from TRBV12-3 or TRBV12-4 and TRBJ2-1; D remains ambiguous. This CDR3 spans 14 amino acids. V lost 7 bases and J 6 bases, leaving 16 bases between the germline ends. CDR3 amino acids: CASTQGILLNEQFF. The CDR3 DNA reads TGTGCCAGCACCCAAGGGATTTTACTCAATGAGCAGTTCTTC.

The J gene is TRBJ1-4, the V gene TRBV19; D remains unclear. The V and J ends lost 3 bases and 4 bases respectively, with 9 bases between them. Germline CDR1 reads LNHDA; CDR2 reads SQIVND (reference sequence). The CDR3 has 14 residues. CDR3 protein: CASSIANSNEKLFF. In nucleotides, the CDR3 is TGTGCCAGTAGTATTGCGAATAGTAATGAAAAACTGTTTTTT. Together with reference TRBV19 and TRBJ1-4, the CDR3 gives the full variable domain: DGGITQSPKYLFRKEGQNVTLSCEQNLNHDAMYWYRQDPGQGLRLIYYSQIVNDFQKGDIAEGYSVSREKKESFPLTVTSAQKNPTAFYLCASSIANSNEKLFFGSGTQLSVL.

The V gene is TRBV2, the J gene TRBJ1-1; D gene ambiguous. The germline V and J ends were trimmed by 7 bases and 4 bases, with 10 bases remaining between them. CDR1 and CDR2 (germline): SNHLY, FYNNEI. CDR3 length: 12 residues. The chain's CDR3 is CASTKDATEAFF. In nucleotides, the CDR3 is TGTGCCAGCACCAAGGACGCCACTGAAGCTTTCTTT.

In this sample, this clonotype turned up many times. The chain is built from TRBV12-5 and TRBJ2-1; D unclear. Trimming left V 0 bases short and J 0 bases short, with 12 bases between. Per germline, CDR1 LGHNT and CDR2 FRNRAP. There are 17 residues in the CDR3. CDR3 sequence reads: CASGLVMAVSSYNEQFF. CDR3 DNA: TGTGCTAGTGGTTTGGTAATGGCAGTTAGCTCCTACAATGAGCAGTTCTTC.

This chain connects TRBV11-1 to TRBJ2-2; D is perhaps TRBD1 (5 bases). With 2 bases removed from V and 1 base from J, the gap between germline ends came to 11 bases. This CDR3 has 16 amino acids. Looked up from germline, CDR1 is SGHAT and CDR2 is FQDESV (reference sequence). CDR3 loop: CASSLRPTVNTGELFF. The CDR3 DNA is TGTGCCAGCAGCTTACGGCCGACAGTGAACACCGGGGAGCTGTTTTTT.

This clonotype came up many times. This sequence joins TRBV20-1 and TRBJ2-7; 9 bases align to TRBD2. The trim removed 6 bases at V and 1 base at J, leaving 10 bases unmatched. Germline V gene lookup returns CDR1 DFQATT and CDR2 SNEGSKA (reference sequence). This CDR3 comprises 15 residues. CDR3 DNA sequence: TGCAGTGCGCATCACTCAGCGGGAGGATCCTACGAGCAGTACTTC. Translating it yields CSAHHSAGGSYEQYF.

This clonotype was seen at least ten times. The chain couples TRBV20-1 to TRBJ2-6; 7 positions agree with TRBD2. The CDR3 is 17 residues long. The trim removed 0 bases at V and 0 bases at J, leaving 5 bases unmatched. Germline CDR1 reads DFQATT; CDR2 reads SNEGSKA (reference sequence). This chain's CDR3 is CSARDRGGPSGANVLTF. The CDR3 DNA is TGCAGTGCTAGAGATCGGGGAGGGCCCTCTGGGGCCAACGTCCTGACTTTC.

This clonotype appeared many times. J is TRBJ2-7 and V is TRBV5-1; a weak D match, TRBD1 (6 bases). Germline loops: CDR1 SGHRS, CDR2 YFSETQ. Trimming took off 0 bases at V and 4 bases at J, with 11 bases between the two ends. The CDR3 spans 14 residues. The CDR3 loop reads CASSLDREQYEQYF. CDR3 DNA sequence: TGCGCCAGCAGCTTGGACAGGGAACAGTACGAGCAGTACTTC.

The V gene is TRBV12-3 or TRBV12-4, the J gene TRBJ1-2, with TRBD1 matching over 7 bases. CDR3 length: 15 amino acids. Trimming took 2 bases from V and 5 from J; bases not matched to a gene: 8. CDR3 sequence (DNA): TGTGCCAGCAGTTTAACTTCGGGACAGCAGTATGGCTACACCTTC. This translates into CASSLTSGQQYGYTF.

This clonotype was seen at least ten times. V gene TRBV12-3 or TRBV12-4 combines with J gene TRBJ2-3; 7 bases map to TRBD2. With V trimmed by 1 base and J by 6 bases, 7 bases remained unmatched. The CDR3 consists of 15 residues. This CDR3 is CASSLGRERYDTQYF. CDR3 coding DNA: TGTGCCAGCAGTTTAGGGCGGGAGAGGTATGATACGCAGTATTTT.

This chain links TRBV19 with TRBJ1-1; no reliable D call. The germline gives CDR1 LNHDA, CDR2 SQIVND (reference sequence). This CDR3 comprises 13 residues. Trimming shortened V by 7 bases and J by 2 bases, and 11 bases separated the two germline ends. DNA for the CDR3: TGTGCCAGTAATCGGGGAGTTAACACTGAAGCTTTCTTT. Translated, it gives CASNRGVNTEAFF.

The rearrangement uses TRBV5-5 and TRBJ1-2; D gene ambiguous. The germline V gene encodes CDR1 SGHKS and CDR2 YYEKEE (reference sequence). Trimming took 4 bases from V and 12 from J, leaving 22 bases between them. CDR3 length equals 14 residues. The CDR3 sequence is CASSPTKSEGGHTF. In nucleotides, the CDR3 is TGTGCCAGCAGCCCCACAAAAAGCGAGGGCGGCCACACCTTC.

This clonotype was seen only a few times. The chain combines TRBV6-1 with TRBJ2-3, with D tentatively TRBD1 (5 bases). Germline CDR1 reads MNHNS; CDR2 reads SASEGT. This CDR3 comprises 13 residues. The V end was cut by 3 bases, the J end by 10 bases, with 14 bases between. CDR3 protein: CASSDLTEDAQYF. CDR3 DNA: TGTGCCAGCAGTGACCTGACAGAGGATGCGCAGTATTTT.

This clonotype came up many times. CDR3 residues: CASSLTYTDTQYF. In nucleotides, the CDR3 is TGTGCCAGCAGTTTAACGTACACAGATACGCAGTATTTT. The rearrangement links TRBV12-3 or TRBV12-4 to TRBJ2-3; D call uncertain. V lost 2 bases and J 2 bases, leaving 5 bases between the germline ends. The CDR3 extends over 13 amino acids.